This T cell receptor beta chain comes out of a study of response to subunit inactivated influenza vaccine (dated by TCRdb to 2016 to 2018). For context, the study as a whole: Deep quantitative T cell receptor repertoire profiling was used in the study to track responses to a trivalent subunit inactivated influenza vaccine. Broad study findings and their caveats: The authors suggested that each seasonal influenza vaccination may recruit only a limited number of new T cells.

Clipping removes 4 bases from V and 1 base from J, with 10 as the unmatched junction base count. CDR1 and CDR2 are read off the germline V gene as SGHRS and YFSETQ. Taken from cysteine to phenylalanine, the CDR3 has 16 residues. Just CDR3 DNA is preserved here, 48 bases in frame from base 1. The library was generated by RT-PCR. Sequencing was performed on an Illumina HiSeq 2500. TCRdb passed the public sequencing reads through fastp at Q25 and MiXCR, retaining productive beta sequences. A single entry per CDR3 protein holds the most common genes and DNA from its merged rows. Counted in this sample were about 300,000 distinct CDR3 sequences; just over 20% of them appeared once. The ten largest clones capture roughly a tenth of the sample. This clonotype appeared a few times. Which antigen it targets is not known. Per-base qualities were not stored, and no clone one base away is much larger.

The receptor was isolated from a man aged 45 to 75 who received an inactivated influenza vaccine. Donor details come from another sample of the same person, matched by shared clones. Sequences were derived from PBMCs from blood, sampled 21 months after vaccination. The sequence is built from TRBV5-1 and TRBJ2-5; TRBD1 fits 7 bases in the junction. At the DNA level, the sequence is TGCGCCAGCAGCCGTGGAGTCAGACAGGGCCAAGAGACCCAGTACTTC. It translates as CASSRGVRQGQETQYF.